This entry features one T cell receptor beta chain sequence. This sample was taken from a study of OX40 agonist ivuxolimab in advanced cancers. Study as a whole: While on treatment, patients had intravenous ivuxolimab at 0.01 to 10 mg/kg every 2 weeks. Treatment received earlier with anti-PD-1, anti-PD-L1 or anti-CTLA-4 agents was allowed, and approximately 44% had some. Partial responses occurred in three patients (one hepatocellular carcinoma, two cutaneous melanoma).

The CDR3 runs 12 residues. Trimming pared 0 bases from V and 6 bases from J, leaving 3 bases between. Germline lookup yields CDR1 SGHDT and CDR2 YYEEEE. Generated by immunoSEQ multiplex PCR, the TCRdb table keeps only in-frame clones and is missing some. The sample contains some 60,000 clones, roughly 90% of which appear only once. The chain has TRBV5-6 and TRBJ2-2; D unresolved. This TCR came from an adult with an advanced solid tumor such as melanoma, head and neck, liver or kidney cancer. Sequenced material: CD4+ or CD8+ T cells sorted from blood, taken in a trial of the OX40 agonist ivuxolimab. In DNA form, the CDR3 reads TGTGCCAGCAGCTTGGTACCCGGGGAGCTGTTTTTT. This gives the protein CASSLVPGELFF.